This T cell receptor (beta chain) was profiled in a study of T cells in Graves' hyperthyroidism and ophthalmopathy. Regions amplified from RNA transcripts were the TCR beta CDR3 regions. Initially, a first-round RT-PCR of the TCR CDR3 employed the HTBI primer set. Each CDR3 protein is one row after TCRdb ran MiXCR on the multiplex PCR reads. Found here are about 640,000 distinct CDR3 sequences, roughly 15% of them singletons; the top ten hold roughly an eighth. This CDR3 contains 13 residues. The germline V gene has CDR1 SGHRS and CDR2 YFSETQ. General study results and limits: For ophthalmopathy, model prediction preceded onset by a median roughly 5.9 months.

As to this clonotype: As yet, its antigen is unknown. The junction shows a germline mismatch at one end, possibly a read error.

The rearrangement joins TRBV5-1 to TRBJ2-3; D is unclear. This clonotype was sampled from a woman aged 50 to 60 with Graves' ophthalmopathy. The sequenced material came from blood. As DNA, the CDR3 is TGCGCCAACAGCCCCCCCCTGGTAGATACGCAGTATTTT. Its protein product is CANSPPLVDTQYF.